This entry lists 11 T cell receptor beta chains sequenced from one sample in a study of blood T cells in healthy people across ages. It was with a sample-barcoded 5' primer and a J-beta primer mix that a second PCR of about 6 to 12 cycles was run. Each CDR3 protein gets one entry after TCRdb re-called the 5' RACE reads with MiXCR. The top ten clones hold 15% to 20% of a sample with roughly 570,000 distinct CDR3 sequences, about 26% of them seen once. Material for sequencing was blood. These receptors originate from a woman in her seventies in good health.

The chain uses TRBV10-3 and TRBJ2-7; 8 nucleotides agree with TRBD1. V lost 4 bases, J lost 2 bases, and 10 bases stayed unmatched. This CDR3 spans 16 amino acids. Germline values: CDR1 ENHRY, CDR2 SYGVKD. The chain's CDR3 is CAISGGTGAITYEQYF. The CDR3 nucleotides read TGTGCCATCAGTGGTGGGACAGGCGCAATAACCTACGAGCAGTACTTC.

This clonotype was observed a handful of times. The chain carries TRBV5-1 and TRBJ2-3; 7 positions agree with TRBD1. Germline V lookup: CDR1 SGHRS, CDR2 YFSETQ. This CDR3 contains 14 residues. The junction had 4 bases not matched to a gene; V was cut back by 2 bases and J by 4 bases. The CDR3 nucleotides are TGCGCCAGCAGCTTCACAGGGGTGGCAGATACGCAGTATTTT. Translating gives CASSFTGVADTQYF.

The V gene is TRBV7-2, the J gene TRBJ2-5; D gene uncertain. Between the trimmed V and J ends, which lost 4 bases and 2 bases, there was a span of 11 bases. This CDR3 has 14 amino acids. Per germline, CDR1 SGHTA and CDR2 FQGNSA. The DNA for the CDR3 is TGTGCCAGCAGCTCCCACGTGGAGCAAGAGACCCAGTACTTC. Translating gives CASSSHVEQETQYF.

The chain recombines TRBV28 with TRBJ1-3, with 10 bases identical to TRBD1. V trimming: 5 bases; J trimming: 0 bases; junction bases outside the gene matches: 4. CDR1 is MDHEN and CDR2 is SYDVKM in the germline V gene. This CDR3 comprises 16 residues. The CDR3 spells CASSLTGGNSGNTIYF. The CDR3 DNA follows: TGTGCCAGCAGTCTGACAGGGGGCAACTCTGGAAACACCATATATTTT.

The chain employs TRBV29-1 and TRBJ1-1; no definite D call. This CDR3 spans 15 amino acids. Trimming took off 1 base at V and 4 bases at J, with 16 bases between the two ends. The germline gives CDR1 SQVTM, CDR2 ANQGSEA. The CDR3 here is CSVEGQQGGVTEAFF. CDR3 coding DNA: TGCAGCGTTGAAGGGCAGCAAGGTGGGGTCACTGAAGCTTTCTTT.

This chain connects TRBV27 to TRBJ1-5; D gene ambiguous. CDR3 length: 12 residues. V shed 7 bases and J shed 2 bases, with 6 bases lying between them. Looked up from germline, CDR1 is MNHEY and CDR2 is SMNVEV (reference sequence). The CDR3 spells CASTHGNQPQHF. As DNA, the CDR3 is TGTGCCAGCACCCATGGCAATCAGCCCCAGCATTTT.

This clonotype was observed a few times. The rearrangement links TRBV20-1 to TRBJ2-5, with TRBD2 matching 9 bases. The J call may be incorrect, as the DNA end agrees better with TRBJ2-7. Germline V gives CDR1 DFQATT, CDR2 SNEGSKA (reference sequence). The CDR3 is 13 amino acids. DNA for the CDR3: TGCAGTGCTAGGCGGGGGGGGGCCCACGAGCAGTACTTC. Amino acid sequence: CSARRGGAHEQYF.

In DNA form, the CDR3 reads TGTGCCAGCAGCCAACGCAGGGGGCGGAACACCGGGGAGCTGTTTTTT. Translated: CASSQRRGRNTGELFF. The rearrangement links TRBV7-9 to TRBJ2-2; 8 bases are shared with TRBD1. This CDR3 region has 16 residues. Germline trimming cut 5 bases from V and 1 base from J; bases unmatched to any gene: 6. Per the germline V gene, CDR1 is SEHNR and CDR2 is FQNEAQ (reference sequence).

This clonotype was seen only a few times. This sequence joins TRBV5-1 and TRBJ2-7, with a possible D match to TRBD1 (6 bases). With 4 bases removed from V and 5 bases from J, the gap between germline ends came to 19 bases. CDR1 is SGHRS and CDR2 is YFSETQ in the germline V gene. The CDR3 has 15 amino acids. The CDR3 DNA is TGCGCCAGCAGCCTACAGGGCTTGCTGGGGGACGAGCAGTACTTC. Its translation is CASSLQGLLGDEQYF. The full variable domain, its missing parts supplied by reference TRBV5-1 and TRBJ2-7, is KAGVTQTPRYLIKTRGQQVTLSCSPISGHRSVSWYQQTPGQGLQFLFEYFSETQRNKGNFPGRFSGRQFSNSRSEMNVSTLELGDSALYLCASSLQGLLGDEQYFGPGTRLTVT.

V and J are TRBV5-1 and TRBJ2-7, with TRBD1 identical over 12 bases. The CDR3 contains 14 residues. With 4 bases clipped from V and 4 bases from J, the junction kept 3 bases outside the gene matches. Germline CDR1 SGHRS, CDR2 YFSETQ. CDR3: CASSKGQGAYEQYF. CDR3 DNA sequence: TGCGCCAGCAGCAAGGGACAGGGGGCATACGAGCAGTACTTC.

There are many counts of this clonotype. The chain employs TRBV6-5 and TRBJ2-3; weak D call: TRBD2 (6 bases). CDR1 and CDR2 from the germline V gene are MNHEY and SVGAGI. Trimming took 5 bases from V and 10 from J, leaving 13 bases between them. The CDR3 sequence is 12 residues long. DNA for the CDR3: TGTGCCAGCAGTCGCGCGGGGAACGCGCAGTATTTT. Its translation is CASSRAGNAQYF.